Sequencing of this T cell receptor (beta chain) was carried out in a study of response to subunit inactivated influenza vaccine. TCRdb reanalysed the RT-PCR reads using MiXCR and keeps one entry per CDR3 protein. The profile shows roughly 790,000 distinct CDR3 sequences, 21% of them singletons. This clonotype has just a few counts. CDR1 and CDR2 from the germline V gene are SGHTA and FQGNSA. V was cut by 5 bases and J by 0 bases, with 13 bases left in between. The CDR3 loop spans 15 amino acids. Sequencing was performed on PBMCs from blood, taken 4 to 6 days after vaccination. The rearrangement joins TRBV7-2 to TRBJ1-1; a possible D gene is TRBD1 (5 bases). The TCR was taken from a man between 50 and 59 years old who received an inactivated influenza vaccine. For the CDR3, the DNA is TGTGCCAGCAGCCCCCGCAAACAGGTGAACACTGAAGCTTTCTTT. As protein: CASSPRKQVNTEAFF.